This T cell receptor beta chain was identified in a study of blood T cell repertoires in COVID-19. Study-wide background: Sources were T cells, B-cell-depleted T cells, or PBMCs; the material itself was cDNA or gDNA.

The CDR3 loop spans 12 amino acids. Germline loops: CDR1 SNHLY, CDR2 FYNNEI. J was trimmed by 6 bases and V by 6 bases; bases with no gene match: 1. The study recruited people aged roughly 18 to 100 years across 20 to 30 US areas. As processed by the authors: The assay estimated nucleated cells by amplifying reference gene primers. Generated by immunoSEQ multiplex PCR, the TCRdb table keeps only in-frame clones and is missing some. For V, J and clone size, that table is used; D and trimming come from the DNA. The data hold 150,000 to 200,000 clones, with 88% observed a single time. This sequence originates from a woman in her fifties or sixties who had recovered from COVID-19. The chain is built from TRBV2 and TRBJ2-2, with TRBD2 identical over 7 bases. The sample consisted of PBMCs or T cells enriched from blood (not recorded which). CDR3 sequence: CASRLAAGELFF. The DNA for the CDR3 is TGTGCCAGCAGGCTAGCGGCCGGGGAGCTGTTTTTT.